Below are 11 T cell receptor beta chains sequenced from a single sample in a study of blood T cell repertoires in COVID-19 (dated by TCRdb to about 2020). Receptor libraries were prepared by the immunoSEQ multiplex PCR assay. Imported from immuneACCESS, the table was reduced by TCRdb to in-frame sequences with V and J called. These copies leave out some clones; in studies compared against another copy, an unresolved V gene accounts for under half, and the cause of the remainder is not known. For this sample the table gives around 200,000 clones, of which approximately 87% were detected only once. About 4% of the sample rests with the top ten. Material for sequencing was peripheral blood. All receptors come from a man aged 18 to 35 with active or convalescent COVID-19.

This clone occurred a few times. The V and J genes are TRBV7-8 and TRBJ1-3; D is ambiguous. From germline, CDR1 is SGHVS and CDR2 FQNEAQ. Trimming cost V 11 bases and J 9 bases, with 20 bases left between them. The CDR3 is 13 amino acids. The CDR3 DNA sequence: TGTGCCCCAAGGTTTGGGCAAACCAGCACCATATATTTT. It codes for CAPRFGQTSTIYF. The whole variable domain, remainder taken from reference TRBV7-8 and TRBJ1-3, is GAGVSQSPRYKVAKRGQDVALRCDPISGHVSLFWYQQALGQGPEFLTYFQNEAQLDKSGLPSDRFFAERPEGSVSTLKIQRTQQEDSAVYLCAPRFGQTSTIYFGEGSWLTVV.

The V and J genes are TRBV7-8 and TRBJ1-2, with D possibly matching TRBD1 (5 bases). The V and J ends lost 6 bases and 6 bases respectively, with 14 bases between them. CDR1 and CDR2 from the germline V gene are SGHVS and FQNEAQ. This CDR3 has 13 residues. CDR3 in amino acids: CASRVGAYDGYTF. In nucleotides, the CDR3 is TGTGCCAGCAGGGTAGGGGCCTACGATGGCTACACCTTC.

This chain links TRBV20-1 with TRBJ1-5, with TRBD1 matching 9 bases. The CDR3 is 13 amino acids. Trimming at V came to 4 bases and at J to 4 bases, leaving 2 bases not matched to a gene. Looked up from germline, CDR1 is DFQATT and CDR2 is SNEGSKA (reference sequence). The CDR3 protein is CSAIDRGNQPQHF. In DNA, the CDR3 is TGCAGTGCTATTGACAGGGGGAATCAGCCCCAGCATTTT.

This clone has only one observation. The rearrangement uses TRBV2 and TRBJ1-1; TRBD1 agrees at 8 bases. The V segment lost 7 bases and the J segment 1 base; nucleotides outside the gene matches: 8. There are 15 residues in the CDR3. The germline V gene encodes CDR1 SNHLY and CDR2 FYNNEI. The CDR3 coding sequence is TGTGCCAGCAAGGGGCAGGGGGCTTCGAACACTGAAGCTTTCTTT. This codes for CASKGQGASNTEAFF.

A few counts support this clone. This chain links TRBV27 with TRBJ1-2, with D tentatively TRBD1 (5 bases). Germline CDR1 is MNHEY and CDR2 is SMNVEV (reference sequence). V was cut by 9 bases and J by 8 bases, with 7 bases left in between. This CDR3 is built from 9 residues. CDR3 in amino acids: CARGGGYTF. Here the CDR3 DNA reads TGTGCCAGGGGGGGAGGCTACACCTTC.

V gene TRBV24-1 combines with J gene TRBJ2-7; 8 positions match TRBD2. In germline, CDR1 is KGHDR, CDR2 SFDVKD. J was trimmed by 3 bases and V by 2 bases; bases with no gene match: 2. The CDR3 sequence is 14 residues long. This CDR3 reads CATSDSREVYEQYV. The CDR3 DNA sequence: TGTGCCACCAGTGATTCGCGGGAGGTCTACGAGCAGTACGTC.

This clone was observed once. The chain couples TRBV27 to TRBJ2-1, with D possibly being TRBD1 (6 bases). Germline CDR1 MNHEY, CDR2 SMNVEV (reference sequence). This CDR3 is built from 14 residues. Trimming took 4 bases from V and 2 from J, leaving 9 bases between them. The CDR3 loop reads CASSWAGAYNEQFF. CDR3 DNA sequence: TGTGCCAGCAGTTGGGCAGGGGCCTACAATGAGCAGTTCTTC.

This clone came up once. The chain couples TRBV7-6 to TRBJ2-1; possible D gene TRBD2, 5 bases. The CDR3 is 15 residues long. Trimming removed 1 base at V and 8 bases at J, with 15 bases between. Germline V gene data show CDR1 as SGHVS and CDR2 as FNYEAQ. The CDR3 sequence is CASSLVDSLGDEQFF. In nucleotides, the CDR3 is TGTGCCAGCAGCTTAGTGGACTCCTTAGGCGATGAGCAGTTCTTC. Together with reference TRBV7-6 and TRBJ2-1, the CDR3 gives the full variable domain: GAGVSQSPRYKVTKRGQDVALRCDPISGHVSLYWYRQALGQGPEFLTYFNYEAQQDKSGLPNDRFSAERPEGSISTLTIQRTEQRDSAMYRCASSLVDSLGDEQFFGPGTRLTVL.

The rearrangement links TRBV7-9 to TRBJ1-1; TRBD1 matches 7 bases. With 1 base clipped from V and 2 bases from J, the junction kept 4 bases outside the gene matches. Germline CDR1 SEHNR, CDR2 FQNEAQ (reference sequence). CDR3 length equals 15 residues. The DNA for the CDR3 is TGTGCCAGCAGCTTAGGGGGACAGCCTAACACTGAAGCTTTCTTT. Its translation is CASSLGGQPNTEAFF.

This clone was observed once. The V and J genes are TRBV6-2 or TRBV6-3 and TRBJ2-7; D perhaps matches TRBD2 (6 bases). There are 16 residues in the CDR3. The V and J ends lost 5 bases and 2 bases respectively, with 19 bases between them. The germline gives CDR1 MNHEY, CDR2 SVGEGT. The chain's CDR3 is CASSGGPNSGPYEQYF. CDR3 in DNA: TGTGCCAGCAGTGGAGGGCCGAACTCAGGTCCCTACGAGCAGTACTTC.

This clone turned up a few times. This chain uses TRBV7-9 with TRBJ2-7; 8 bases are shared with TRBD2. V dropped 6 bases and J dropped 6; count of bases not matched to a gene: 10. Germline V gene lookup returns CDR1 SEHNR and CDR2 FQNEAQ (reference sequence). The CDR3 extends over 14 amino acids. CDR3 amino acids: CASRAAGLVSEQYF. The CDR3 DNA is TGTGCCAGCAGAGCAGCGGGACTAGTCTCCGAGCAGTACTTC.